This T cell receptor (beta chain) was sequenced in a study of regulatory T cells in long-lasting Graves disease. Time point of the sample: newly diagnosed GD, antithyroid drugs for less than 3 months. PBMCs were the source of the RNA used for TCR sequencing. This CDR3 has 12 amino acids. CDR1 is LGHDT and CDR2 is YNNKEL in the germline V gene (reference sequence). Trimming left V 2 bases short and J 8 bases short, with 7 bases between. Libraries of TCR beta came from iRepertoire HTBI primers plus Arm-PCR of CDR3 regions. TCRdb passed the multiplex PCR reads through MiXCR, listing each CDR3 protein once. The sample holds about 620,000 distinct CDR3 sequences; around 15% are singletons and the top ten take about 18%. The data also belong to a second study, concerning T cells in Graves' hyperthyroidism and ophthalmopathy. In that study: Graves' hyperthyroidism was deemed stable given no ophthalmopathy progression within 18 months. Diagnoses were made from clinical symptoms, serum measures (thyroxine and TRAb), thyroid ultrasound and orbital computed tomography.

The starting material was peripheral blood mononuclear cells (PBMCs), obtained at new diagnosis, from a patient treated with antithyroid drugs. This receptor was obtained from a woman under 40 with Graves disease. The chain joins TRBV3-1 to TRBJ2-1; D uncertain. CDR3 loop: CASSQTRYEQFF. CDR3 in DNA: TGTGCCAGCAGCCAAACACGTTATGAGCAGTTCTTC.